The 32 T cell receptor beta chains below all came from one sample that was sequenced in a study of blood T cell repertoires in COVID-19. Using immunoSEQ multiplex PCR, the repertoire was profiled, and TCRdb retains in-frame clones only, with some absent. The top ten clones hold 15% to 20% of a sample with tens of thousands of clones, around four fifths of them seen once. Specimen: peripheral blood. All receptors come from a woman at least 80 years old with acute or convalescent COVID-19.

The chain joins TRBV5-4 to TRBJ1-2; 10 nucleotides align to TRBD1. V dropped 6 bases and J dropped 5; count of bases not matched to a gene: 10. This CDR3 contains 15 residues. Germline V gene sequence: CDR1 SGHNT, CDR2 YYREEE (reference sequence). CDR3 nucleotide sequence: TGTGCCAGCACCTCGGGGGACAGGGGAGCATATGGCTACACCTTC. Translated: CASTSGDRGAYGYTF.

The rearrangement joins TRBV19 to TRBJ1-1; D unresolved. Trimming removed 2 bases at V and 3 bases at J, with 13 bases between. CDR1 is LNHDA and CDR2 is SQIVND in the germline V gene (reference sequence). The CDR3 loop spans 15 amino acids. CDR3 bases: TGTGCCAGTAGTATAATCGAGGTTGGTTACACTGAAGCTTTCTTT. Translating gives CASSIIEVGYTEAFF. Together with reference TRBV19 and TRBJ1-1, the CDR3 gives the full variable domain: DGGITQSPKYLFRKEGQNVTLSCEQNLNHDAMYWYRQDPGQGLRLIYYSQIVNDFQKGDIAEGYSVSREKKESFPLTVTSAQKNPTAFYLCASSIIEVGYTEAFFGQGTRLTVV.

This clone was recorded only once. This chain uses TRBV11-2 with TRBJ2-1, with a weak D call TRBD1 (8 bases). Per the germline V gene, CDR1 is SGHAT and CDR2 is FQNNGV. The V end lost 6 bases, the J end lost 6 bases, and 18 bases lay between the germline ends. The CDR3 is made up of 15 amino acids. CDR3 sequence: CASSYTGGGSNEQFF. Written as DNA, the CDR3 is TGTGCCAGCAGTTATACAGGGGGGGGGTCCAATGAGCAGTTCTTC. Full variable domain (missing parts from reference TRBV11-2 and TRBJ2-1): EAGVAQSPRYKIIEKRQSVAFWCNPISGHATLYWYQQILGQGPKLLIQFQNNGVVDDSQLPKDRFSAERLKGVDSTLKIQPAKLEDSAVYLCASSYTGGGSNEQFFGPGTRLTVL.

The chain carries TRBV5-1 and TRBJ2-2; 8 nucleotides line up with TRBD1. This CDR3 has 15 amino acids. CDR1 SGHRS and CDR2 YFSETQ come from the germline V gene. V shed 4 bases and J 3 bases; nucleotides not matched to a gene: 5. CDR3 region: CASSAGQGYTGELFF. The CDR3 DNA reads TGCGCCAGCAGCGCCGGACAGGGCTACACCGGGGAGCTGTTTTTT.

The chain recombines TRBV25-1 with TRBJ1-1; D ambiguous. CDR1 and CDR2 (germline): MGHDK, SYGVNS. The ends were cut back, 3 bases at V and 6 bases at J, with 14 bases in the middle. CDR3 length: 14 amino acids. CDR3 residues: CASSDRRRTAEAFF. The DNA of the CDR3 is TGTGCCAGCAGTGACCGTCGGAGGACCGCTGAAGCTTTCTTT.

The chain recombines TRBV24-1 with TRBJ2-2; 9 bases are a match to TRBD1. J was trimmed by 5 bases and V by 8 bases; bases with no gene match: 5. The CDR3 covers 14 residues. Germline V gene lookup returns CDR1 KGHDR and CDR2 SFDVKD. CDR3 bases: TGTGCCACCATGATGACAGGGGGGACCGGGGAGCTGTTTTTT. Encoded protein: CATMMTGGTGELFF.

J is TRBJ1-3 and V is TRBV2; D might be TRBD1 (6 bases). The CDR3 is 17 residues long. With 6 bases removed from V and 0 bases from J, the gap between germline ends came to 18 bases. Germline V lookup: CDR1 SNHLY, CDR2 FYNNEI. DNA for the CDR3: TGTGCCAGCAGGGACTTCGGACAGACAATCTCTGGAAACACCATATATTTT. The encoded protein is CASRDFGQTISGNTIYF.

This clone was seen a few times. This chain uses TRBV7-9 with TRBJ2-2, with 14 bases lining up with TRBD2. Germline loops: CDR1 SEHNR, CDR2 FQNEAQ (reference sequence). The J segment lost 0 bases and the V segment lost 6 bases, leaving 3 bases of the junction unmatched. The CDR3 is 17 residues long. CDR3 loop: CASRGTSGGSNTGELFF. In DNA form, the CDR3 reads TGTGCCAGCAGGGGGACTAGCGGGGGCTCGAACACCGGGGAGCTGTTTTTT.

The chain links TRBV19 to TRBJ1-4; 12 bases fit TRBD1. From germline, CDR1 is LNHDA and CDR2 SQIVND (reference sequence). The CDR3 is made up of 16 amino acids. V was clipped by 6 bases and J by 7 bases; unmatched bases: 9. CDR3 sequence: CASSPGQGAVGEKLFF. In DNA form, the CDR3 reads TGTGCCAGTAGCCCGGGACAGGGGGCAGTGGGTGAAAAACTGTTTTTT. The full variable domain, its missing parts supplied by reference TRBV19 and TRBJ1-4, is DGGITQSPKYLFRKEGQNVTLSCEQNLNHDAMYWYRQDPGQGLRLIYYSQIVNDFQKGDIAEGYSVSREKKESFPLTVTSAQKNPTAFYLCASSPGQGAVGEKLFFGSGTQLSVL.

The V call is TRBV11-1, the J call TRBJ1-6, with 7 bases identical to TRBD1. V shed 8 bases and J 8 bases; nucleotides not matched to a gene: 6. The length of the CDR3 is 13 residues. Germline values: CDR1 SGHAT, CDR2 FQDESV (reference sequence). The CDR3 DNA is TGTGCCAGCCGCAGGGGGATGGATTCACCCCTCCACTTT. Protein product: CASRRGMDSPLHF.

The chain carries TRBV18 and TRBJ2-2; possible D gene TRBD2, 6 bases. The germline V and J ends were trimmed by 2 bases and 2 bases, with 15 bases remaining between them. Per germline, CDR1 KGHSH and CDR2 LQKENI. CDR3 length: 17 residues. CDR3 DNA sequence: TGTGCCAGCTCACCATTAGGAGTCGGGGGAAACACCGGGGAGCTGTTTTTT. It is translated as CASSPLGVGGNTGELFF.

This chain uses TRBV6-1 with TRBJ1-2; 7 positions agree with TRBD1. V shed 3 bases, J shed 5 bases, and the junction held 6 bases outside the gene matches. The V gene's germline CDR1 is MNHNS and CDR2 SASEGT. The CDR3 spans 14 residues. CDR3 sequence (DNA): TGTGCCAGCAGTGAGACGACAGGGTTATATGGCTACACCTTC. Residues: CASSETTGLYGYTF.

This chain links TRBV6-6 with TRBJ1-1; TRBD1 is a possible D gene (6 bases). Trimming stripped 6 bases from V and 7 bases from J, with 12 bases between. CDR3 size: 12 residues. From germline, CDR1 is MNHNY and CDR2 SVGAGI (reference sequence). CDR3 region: CASSRDRIEAFF. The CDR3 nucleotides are TGTGCCAGCAGCCGAGACAGGATTGAAGCTTTCTTT.

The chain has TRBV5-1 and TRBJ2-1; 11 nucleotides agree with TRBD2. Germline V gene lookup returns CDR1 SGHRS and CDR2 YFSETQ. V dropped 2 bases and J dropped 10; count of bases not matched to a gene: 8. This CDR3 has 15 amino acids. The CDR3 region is CASSFSGGALGEQFF. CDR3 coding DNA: TGCGCCAGCAGCTTTAGCGGGGGGGCCCTCGGGGAGCAGTTCTTC.

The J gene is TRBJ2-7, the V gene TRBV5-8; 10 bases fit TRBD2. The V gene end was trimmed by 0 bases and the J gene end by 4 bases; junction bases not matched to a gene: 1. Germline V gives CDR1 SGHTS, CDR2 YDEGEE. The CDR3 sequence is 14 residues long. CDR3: CASSLASGSYEQYF. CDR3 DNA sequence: TGTGCCAGCAGCTTGGCTAGCGGGAGTTACGAGCAGTACTTC. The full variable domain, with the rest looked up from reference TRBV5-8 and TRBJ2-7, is EAGVTQSPTHLIKTRGQQATLRCSPISGHTSVYWYQQALGLGLQFLLWYDEGEERNRGNFPPRFSGRQFPNYSSELNVNALELEDSALYLCASSLASGSYEQYFGPGTRLTVT.

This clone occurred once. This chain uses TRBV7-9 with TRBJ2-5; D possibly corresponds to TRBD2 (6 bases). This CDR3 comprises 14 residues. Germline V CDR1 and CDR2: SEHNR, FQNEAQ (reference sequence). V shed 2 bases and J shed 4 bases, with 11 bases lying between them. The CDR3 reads CASSLSAGRETQYF. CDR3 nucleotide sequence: TGTGCCAGCAGCTTAAGCGCGGGAAGAGAGACCCAGTACTTC.

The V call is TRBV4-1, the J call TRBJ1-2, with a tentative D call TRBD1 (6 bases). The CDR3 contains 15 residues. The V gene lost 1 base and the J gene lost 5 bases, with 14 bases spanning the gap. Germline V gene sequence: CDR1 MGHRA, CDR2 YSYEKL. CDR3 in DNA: TGCGCCAGCAGCCAAGGGGGAACAGGGCAGTATGGCTACACCTTC. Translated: CASSQGGTGQYGYTF.

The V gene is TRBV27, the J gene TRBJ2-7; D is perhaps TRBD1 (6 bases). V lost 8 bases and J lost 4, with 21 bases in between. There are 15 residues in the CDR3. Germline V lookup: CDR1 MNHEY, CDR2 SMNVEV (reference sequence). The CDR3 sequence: CASGASQGSGYEQYF. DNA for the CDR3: TGTGCCAGCGGAGCTTCACAGGGTTCGGGGTACGAGCAGTACTTC.

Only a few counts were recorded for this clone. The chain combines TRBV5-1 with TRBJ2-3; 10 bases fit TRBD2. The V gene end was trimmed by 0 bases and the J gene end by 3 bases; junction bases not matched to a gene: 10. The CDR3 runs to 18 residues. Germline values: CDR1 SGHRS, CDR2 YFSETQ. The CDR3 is CASSLGTSGPTRTDTQYF. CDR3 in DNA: TGCGCCAGCAGCTTGGGGACTAGCGGCCCTACCAGAACAGATACGCAGTATTTT.

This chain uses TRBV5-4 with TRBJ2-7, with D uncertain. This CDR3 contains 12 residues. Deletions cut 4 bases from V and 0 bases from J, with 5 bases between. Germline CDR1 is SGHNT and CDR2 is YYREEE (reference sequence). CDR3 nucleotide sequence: TGTGCCAGCAGCAAGAGCTCCTACGAGCAGTACTTC. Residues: CASSKSSYEQYF.

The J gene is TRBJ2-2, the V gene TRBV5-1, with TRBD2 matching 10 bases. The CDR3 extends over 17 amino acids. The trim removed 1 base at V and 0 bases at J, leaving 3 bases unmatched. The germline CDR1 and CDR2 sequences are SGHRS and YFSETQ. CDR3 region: CASSLRSGGANTGELFF. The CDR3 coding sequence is TGCGCCAGCAGCTTGAGGAGCGGGGGGGCGAACACCGGGGAGCTGTTTTTT. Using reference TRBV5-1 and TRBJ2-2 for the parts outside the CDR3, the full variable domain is KAGVTQTPRYLIKTRGQQVTLSCSPISGHRSVSWYQQTPGQGLQFLFEYFSETQRNKGNFPGRFSGRQFSNSRSEMNVSTLELGDSALYLCASSLRSGGANTGELFFGEGSRLTVL.

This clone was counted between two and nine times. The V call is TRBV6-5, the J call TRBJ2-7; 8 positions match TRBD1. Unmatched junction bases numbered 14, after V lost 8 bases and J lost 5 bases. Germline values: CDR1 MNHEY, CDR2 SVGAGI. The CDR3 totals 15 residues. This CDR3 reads CASPNPIDRGHEQYF. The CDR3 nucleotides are TGTGCCAGCCCCAACCCAATCGACAGGGGCCACGAGCAGTACTTC.

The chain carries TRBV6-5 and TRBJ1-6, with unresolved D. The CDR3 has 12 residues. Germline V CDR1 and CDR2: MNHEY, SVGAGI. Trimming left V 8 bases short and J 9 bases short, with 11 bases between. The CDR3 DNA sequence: TGTGCCAGCCAGGTTTCTGGTTCACCCCTCCACTTT. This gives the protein CASQVSGSPLHF.

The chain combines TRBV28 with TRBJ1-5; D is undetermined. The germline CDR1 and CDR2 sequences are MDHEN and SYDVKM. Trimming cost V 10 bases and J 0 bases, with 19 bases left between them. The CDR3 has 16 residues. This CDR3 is CATRKGGPYSNQPQHF. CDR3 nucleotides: TGTGCCACAAGAAAGGGAGGACCCTATAGCAATCAGCCCCAGCATTTT.

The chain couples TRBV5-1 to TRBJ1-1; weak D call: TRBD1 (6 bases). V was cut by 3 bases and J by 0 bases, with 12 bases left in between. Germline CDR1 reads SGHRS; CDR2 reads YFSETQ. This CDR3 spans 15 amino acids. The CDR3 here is CASSSTDSLNTEAFF. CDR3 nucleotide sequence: TGCGCCAGCAGCTCCACGGACAGTCTGAACACTGAAGCTTTCTTT.

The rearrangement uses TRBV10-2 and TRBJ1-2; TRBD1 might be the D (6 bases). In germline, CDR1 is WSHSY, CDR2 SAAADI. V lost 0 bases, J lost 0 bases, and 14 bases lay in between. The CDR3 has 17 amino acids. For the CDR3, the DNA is TGCGCCAGCAGTGAGTCTTGGGACATGCGTACTAACTATGGCTACACCTTC. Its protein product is CASSESWDMRTNYGYTF.

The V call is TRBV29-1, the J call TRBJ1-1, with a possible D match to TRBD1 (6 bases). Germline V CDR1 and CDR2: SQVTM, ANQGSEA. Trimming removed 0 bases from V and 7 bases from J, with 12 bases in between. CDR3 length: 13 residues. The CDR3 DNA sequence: TGCAGCGTTGAAGATCGAGGGGGGGATGAAGCTTTCTTT. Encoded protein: CSVEDRGGDEAFF.

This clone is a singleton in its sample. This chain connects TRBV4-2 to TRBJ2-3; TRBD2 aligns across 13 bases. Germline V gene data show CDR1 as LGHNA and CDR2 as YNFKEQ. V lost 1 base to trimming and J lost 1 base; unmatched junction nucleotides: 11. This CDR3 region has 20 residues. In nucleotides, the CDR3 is TGTGCCAGCAGCCAAGCCCCCGGGACTAGCGGGGTCGTTCGCACAGATACGCAGTATTTT. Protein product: CASSQAPGTSGVVRTDTQYF.

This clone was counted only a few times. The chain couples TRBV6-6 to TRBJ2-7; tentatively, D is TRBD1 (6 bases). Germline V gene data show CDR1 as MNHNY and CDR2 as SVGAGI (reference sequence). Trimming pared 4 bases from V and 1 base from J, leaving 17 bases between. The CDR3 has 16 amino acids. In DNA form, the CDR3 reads TGTGCCAGCAGTTCCCCCGCGACAGGAATTTCCTACGAGCAGTACTTC. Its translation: CASSSPATGISYEQYF.

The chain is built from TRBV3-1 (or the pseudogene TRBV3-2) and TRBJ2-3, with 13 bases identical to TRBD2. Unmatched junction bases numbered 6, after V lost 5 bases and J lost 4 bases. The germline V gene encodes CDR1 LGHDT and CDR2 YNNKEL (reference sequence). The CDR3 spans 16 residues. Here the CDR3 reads CASSTRTSGGSDTQYF. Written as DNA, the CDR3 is TGTGCCAGCAGCACCCGGACTAGCGGGGGCTCAGATACGCAGTATTTT.

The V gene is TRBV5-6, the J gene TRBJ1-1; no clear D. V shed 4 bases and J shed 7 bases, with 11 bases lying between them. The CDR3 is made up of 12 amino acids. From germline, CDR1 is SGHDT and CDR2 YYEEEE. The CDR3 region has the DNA TGTGCCAGCAGCGGTTCATACGGTGAAGCTTTCTTT. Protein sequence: CASSGSYGEAFF.

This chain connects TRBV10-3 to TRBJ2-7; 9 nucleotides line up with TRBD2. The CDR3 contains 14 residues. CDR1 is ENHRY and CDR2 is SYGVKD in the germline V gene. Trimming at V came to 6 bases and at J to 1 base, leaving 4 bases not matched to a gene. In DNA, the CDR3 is TGTGCCATCAGCGCGGGGGGGGAGTCCTACGAGCAGTACTTC. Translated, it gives CAISAGGESYEQYF.